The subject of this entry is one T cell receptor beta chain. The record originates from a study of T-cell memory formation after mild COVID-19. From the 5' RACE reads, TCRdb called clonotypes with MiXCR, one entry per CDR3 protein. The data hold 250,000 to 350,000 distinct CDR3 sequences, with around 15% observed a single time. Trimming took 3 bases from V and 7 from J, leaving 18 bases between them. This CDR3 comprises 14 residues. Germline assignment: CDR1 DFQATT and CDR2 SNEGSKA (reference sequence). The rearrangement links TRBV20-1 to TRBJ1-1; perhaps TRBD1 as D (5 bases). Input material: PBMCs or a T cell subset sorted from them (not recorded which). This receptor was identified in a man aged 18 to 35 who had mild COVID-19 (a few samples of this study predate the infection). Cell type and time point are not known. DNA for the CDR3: TGCAGTGCTAGGCAGGGACTGGAGGACGATGAAGCTTTCTTT. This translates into CSARQGLEDDEAFF.